The clone carrying this TCR beta chain was counted many times. The read ends 3 residues early relative to the CDR3; the germline J gene fills the gap. Germline V gene sequence: CDR1 LNHDA, CDR2 SQIVND (reference sequence). Trimming cost V 7 bases and J 1 base, with 17 bases left between them. This CDR3 region has 16 residues. The data were obtained in a study of T cell clonality in common variable immunodeficiency. Assay used: immunoSEQ multiplex PCR; TCRdb lists only in-frame clones, some missing. Observed in the sample are roughly 32,000 clones, none of them singletons. The origin of this receptor is a person aged 18-69 years in good health. The sequencing input was peripheral blood mononuclear cells. V and J are TRBV19 and TRBJ1-5; D perhaps matches TRBD1 (6 bases). Incomplete CDR3 DNA: TGTGCCAGTACTAGATCGGACAGTGGGAGCAATCAGCCC. Translated: CASTRSDSGSNQP. The whole CDR3 sequence reads CASTRSDSGSNQPQHF.